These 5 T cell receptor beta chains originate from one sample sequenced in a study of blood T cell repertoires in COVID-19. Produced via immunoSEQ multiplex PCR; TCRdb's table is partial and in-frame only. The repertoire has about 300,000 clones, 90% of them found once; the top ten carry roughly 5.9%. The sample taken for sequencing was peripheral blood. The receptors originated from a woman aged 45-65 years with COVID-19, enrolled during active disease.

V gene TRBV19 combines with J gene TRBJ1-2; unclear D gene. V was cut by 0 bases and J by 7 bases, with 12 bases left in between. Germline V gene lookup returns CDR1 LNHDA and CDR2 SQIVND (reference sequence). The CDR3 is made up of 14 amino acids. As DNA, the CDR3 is TGTGCCAGTAGTATAGAGGCCATGATCAGTGGCTACACCTTC. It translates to CASSIEAMISGYTF.

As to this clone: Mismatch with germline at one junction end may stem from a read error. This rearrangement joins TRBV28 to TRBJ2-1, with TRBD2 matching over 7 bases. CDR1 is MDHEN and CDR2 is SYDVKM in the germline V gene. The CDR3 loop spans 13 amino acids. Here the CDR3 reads CSCGLAEKDEQFF. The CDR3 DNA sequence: TGCAGTTGCGGGCTAGCGGAGAAGGATGAGCAGTTCTTC.

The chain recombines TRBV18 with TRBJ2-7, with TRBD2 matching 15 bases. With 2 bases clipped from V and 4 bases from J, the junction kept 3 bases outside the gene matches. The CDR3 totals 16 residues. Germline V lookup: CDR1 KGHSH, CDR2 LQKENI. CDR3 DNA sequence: TGTGCCAGCTCACCAGGGACTAGCGGGAGGTCGTACGAGCAGTACTTC. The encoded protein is CASSPGTSGRSYEQYF.

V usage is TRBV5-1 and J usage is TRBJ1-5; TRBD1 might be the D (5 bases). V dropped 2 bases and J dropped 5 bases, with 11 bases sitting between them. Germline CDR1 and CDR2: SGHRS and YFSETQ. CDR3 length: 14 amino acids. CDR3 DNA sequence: TGCGCCAGCAGCTTCGGGGGGAGTCATCAGCCCCAGCATTTT. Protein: CASSFGGSHQPQHF.

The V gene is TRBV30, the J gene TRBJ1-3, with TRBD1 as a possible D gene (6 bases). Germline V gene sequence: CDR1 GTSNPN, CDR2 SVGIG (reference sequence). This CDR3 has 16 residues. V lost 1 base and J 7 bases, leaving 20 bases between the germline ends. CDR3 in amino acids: CAWSDSSGTGLNTIYF. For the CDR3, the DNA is TGTGCCTGGAGTGACAGCTCGGGAACAGGGCTGAACACCATATATTTT.